What follows are 17 T cell receptor beta chains derived from one specimen sequenced in a study of T-cell memory formation after mild COVID-19. TCRdb re-derived calls from the 5' RACE reads in MiXCR, one entry per CDR3 protein. Of around 220,000 distinct CDR3 sequences listed, 16% are singletons. The sequenced material came from PBMCs or a T cell subset sorted from them (not recorded which). The receptors stem from a man between 18 and 35 years old who had mild COVID-19 (a few samples of this study predate the infection). Cell type and time point are not known.

This clonotype has more than one count but fewer than ten. The CDR3, as DNA: TGCGCCAGCAGCTTACGGGGGACAGAGTCCTACGAGCAGTACTTC. Translated, it gives CASSLRGTESYEQYF. This chain joins TRBV5-1 and TRBJ2-7, with D perhaps TRBD1 (7 bases). Germline V gives CDR1 SGHRS, CDR2 YFSETQ. This CDR3 contains 15 residues. Trimming took off 2 bases at V and 1 base at J, with 13 bases between the two ends.

CDR3 residues: CASSVPGLNTEAFF. CDR3 in DNA: TGTGCCAGCAGCGTCCCAGGGTTGAACACTGAAGCTTTCTTT. The rearrangement links TRBV7-9 to TRBJ1-1; TRBD1 is a possible D gene (5 bases). The CDR3 totals 14 residues. CDR1 SEHNR and CDR2 FQNEAQ come from the germline V gene (reference sequence). Trimming removed 5 bases from V and 0 bases from J, with 10 bases in between.

The chain employs TRBV7-2 and TRBJ1-4; unclear D gene. The CDR3 has 13 amino acids. V dropped 4 bases and J dropped 3 bases, with 6 bases sitting between them. Germline CDR1 SGHTA, CDR2 FQGNSA. CDR3 region: CASSWDPNEKLFF. Written as DNA, the CDR3 is TGTGCCAGCAGCTGGGATCCTAATGAAAAACTGTTTTTT.

This clonotype was detected only a few times. A junction boundary mismatches the germline segment, possibly from a read error. Written as DNA, the CDR3 is TGTGCTAGCAGCTTAGGGGCCCTAGCGGGGGGCACAGATACGCAGTATTTT. It encodes CASSLGALAGGTDTQYF. The chain employs TRBV7-7 and TRBJ2-3; TRBD2 aligns across 10 bases. The CDR3 loop spans 17 amino acids. Germline V lookup: CDR1 SSHAT, CDR2 FNYEAQ (reference sequence).

V usage is TRBV6-5 and J usage is TRBJ1-2; 8 bases match TRBD1. CDR1 and CDR2 from the germline V gene are MNHEY and SVGAGI. This CDR3 has 16 residues. The V and J ends lost 0 bases and 2 bases, in that order; junction bases with no gene match: 5. CDR3 nucleotides: TGTGCCAGCAGTTACTCGAGGTGGGACAGGAACTATGGCTACACCTTC. Translated: CASSYSRWDRNYGYTF.

The table lists this clonotype with a few counts. The chain recombines TRBV19 with TRBJ1-5, with 7 bases matching TRBD1. The CDR3 runs to 13 residues. V gave up 3 bases and J gave up 6 bases; unmatched junction bases: 2. The V gene's germline CDR1 is LNHDA and CDR2 SQIVND (reference sequence). The CDR3 region is CASSMYRGQPQHF. DNA for the CDR3: TGTGCCAGTAGTATGTACAGGGGTCAGCCCCAGCATTTT.

The V gene is TRBV7-3, the J gene TRBJ1-2, with D possibly being TRBD1 (6 bases). Germline V gene lookup returns CDR1 SGHTA and CDR2 FQGTGA. The V end lost 5 bases, the J end lost 4 bases, and 14 bases lay between the germline ends. This CDR3 is 14 amino acids long. CDR3 in amino acids: CASSLDRRGYGYTF. For the CDR3, the DNA is TGTGCCAGCAGCCTTGACAGGAGGGGCTATGGCTACACCTTC.

In its sample, this clonotype was seen a few times. V usage is TRBV12-3 or TRBV12-4 and J usage is TRBJ1-1; D is unresolved. CDR3 length: 13 residues. Trimming left V 3 bases short and J 8 bases short, with 13 bases between. The CDR3: CASSFNSGLEAFF. CDR3 nucleotides: TGTGCCAGCAGTTTTAATTCAGGTTTAGAAGCTTTCTTT.

There are a few counts of this clonotype. The genes are TRBV5-1 and TRBJ1-2; perhaps TRBD1 as D (5 bases). The CDR3 is 13 residues long. Germline values: CDR1 SGHRS, CDR2 YFSETQ. V was clipped by 5 bases and J by 4 bases, with 12 bases between them. The CDR3 DNA reads TGCGCCAGCAGACCGACAGACCCCTATGGCTACACCTTC. This encodes CASRPTDPYGYTF.

The chain links TRBV27 to TRBJ1-6; D not certain. CDR3 length equals 15 residues. Germline V CDR1 and CDR2: MNHEY, SMNVEV (reference sequence). Trimming cost V 1 base and J 6 bases, with 10 bases left between them. The CDR3: CASSLLGFSNSPLHF. The CDR3 DNA is TGTGCCAGCAGTTTATTGGGGTTCTCTAATTCACCCCTCCACTTT.

The gene calls are TRBV7-2 and TRBJ2-5; D perhaps matches TRBD2 (5 bases). V lost 2 bases to trimming and J lost 4 bases, with 11 bases between them. Germline assignment: CDR1 SGHTA and CDR2 FQGNSA. The CDR3 is 14 residues long. The CDR3 nucleotides read TGTGCCAGCAGCTTAAACACCGGGGTAGAGACCCAGTACTTC. It translates to CASSLNTGVETQYF.

The table lists this clonotype with a few counts. The chain links TRBV20-1 to TRBJ1-1; D not certain. Trimming removed 6 bases at V and 10 bases at J, with 12 bases between. The CDR3 spans 10 residues. The germline V gene encodes CDR1 DFQATT and CDR2 SNEGSKA (reference sequence). The CDR3 DNA follows: TGCAGTGCCCGTCGGATAATAGCTTTCTTT. It codes for CSARRIIAFF.

The chain employs TRBV18 and TRBJ1-6, with D unclear. CDR1 and CDR2 (germline): KGHSH, LQKENI. Trimming took off 2 bases at V and 7 bases at J, with 12 bases between the two ends. This CDR3 is 15 amino acids long. The DNA of the CDR3 is TGTGCCAGCTCACCAGATCAGACCAAGAATTCACCCCTCCACTTT. This translates into CASSPDQTKNSPLHF.

The J gene is TRBJ1-1, the V gene TRBV14; no firm D call. V was cut by 0 bases and J by 1 base, with 9 bases left in between. The CDR3 is made up of 15 amino acids. The V gene's germline CDR1 is SGHDN and CDR2 FVKESK. CDR3 region: CASSQDLSANTEAFF. Here the CDR3 DNA reads TGTGCCAGCAGCCAAGATCTTAGCGCGAACACTGAAGCTTTCTTT.

This clonotype came up a few times. This chain connects TRBV7-2 to TRBJ1-1; no firm D call. V dropped 1 base and J dropped 5 bases, with 8 bases sitting between them. Germline CDR1 SGHTA, CDR2 FQGNSA. The CDR3 extends over 13 amino acids. CDR3 in DNA: TGTGCCAGCAGCTTAGTATTCGGTACTGAAGCTTTCTTT. Amino acid sequence: CASSLVFGTEAFF.

The chain recombines TRBV7-3 with TRBJ2-1, with D maybe TRBD1 (5 bases). The CDR3 is made up of 14 amino acids. The germline V gene encodes CDR1 SGHTA and CDR2 FQGTGA. V was cut by 1 base and J by 4 bases, with 8 bases left in between. CDR3 sequence reads: CASSLRGYYNEQFF. The CDR3, as DNA: TGTGCCAGCAGCTTAAGGGGCTATTACAATGAGCAGTTCTTC.

J is TRBJ1-1 and V is TRBV25-1; D uncertain. The CDR3 consists of 14 residues. The germline gives CDR1 MGHDK, CDR2 SYGVNS. V lost 4 bases and J 1 base, leaving 10 bases between the germline ends. The CDR3 here is CASSGTWGNTEAFF. The CDR3 DNA follows: TGTGCCAGCAGTGGAACCTGGGGGAACACTGAAGCTTTCTTT.